This T cell receptor (beta chain) was captured by sequencing in a study of T cell responses to AZD1222 COVID-19 vaccine. Profiling relied on immunoSEQ multiplex PCR, and the TCRdb table lists in-frame clones only, not all of them. The table records 110,000 to 150,000 clones, about nine tenths of them present only once. V was trimmed by 1 base and J by 0 bases, leaving 11 bases between them. Germline CDR1 is MGHRA and CDR2 is YSYEKL. This CDR3 comprises 16 residues. Points from the study as a whole: Seropositivity was recorded at baseline in only a handful of AZD1222 recipients. Clonal diversity may have been underestimated in mostly white British donors.

As to this clone: The antigen is undetermined.

The source is an adult in good health. Sequencing used peripheral blood, obtained on day 0 of AZD1222 vaccination. The chain has TRBV4-1 and TRBJ2-3, with unresolved D. This chain's CDR3 is CASSQGRLTSTDTQYF. The DNA for the CDR3 is TGCGCCAGCAGCCAAGGAAGACTGACTAGCACAGATACGCAGTATTTT.